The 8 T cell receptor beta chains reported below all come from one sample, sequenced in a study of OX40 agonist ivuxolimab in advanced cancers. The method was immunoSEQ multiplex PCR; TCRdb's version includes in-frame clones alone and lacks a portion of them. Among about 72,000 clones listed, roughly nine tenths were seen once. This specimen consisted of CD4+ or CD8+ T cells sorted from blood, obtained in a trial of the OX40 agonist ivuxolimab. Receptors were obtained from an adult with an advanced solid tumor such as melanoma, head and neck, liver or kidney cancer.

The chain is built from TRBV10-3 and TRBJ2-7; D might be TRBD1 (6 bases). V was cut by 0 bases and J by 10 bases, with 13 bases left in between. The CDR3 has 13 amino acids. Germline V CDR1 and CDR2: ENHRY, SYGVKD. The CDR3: CAISESRWGPQYF. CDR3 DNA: TGTGCCATCAGTGAGTCGAGGTGGGGGCCCCAGTACTTC.

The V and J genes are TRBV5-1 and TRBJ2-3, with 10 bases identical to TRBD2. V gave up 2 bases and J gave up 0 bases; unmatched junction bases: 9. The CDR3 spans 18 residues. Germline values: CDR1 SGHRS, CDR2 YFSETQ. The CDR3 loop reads CASSFIAGGPYSTDTQYF. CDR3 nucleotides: TGCGCCAGCAGCTTTATAGCGGGGGGTCCTTATAGCACAGATACGCAGTATTTT.

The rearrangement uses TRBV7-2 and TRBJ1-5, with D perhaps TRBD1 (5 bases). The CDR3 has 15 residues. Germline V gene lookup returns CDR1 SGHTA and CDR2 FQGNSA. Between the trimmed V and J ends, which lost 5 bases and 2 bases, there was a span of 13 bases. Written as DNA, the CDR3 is TGTGCCAGCAGCCGACGGGGAGGGGGCAATCAGCCCCAGCATTTT. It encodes CASSRRGGGNQPQHF.

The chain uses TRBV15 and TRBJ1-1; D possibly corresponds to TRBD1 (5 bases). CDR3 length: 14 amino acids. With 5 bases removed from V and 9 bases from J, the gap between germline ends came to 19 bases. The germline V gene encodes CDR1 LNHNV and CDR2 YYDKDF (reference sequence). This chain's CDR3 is CATSDLGALRQAFF. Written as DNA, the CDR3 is TGTGCCACCAGCGACTTAGGGGCACTCAGGCAAGCTTTCTTT.

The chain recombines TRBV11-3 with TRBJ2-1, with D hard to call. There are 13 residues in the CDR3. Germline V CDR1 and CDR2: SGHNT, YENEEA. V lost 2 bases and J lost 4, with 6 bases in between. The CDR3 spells CASSLSLYNEQFF. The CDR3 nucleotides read TGTGCCAGCAGCTTAAGTCTGTACAATGAGCAGTTCTTC.

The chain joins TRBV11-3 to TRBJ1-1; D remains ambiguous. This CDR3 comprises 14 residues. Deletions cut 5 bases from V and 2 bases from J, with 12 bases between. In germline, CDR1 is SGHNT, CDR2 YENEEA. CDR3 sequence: CASSPRTGNTEAFF. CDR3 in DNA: TGTGCCAGCAGCCCACGGACGGGAAACACTGAAGCTTTCTTT.

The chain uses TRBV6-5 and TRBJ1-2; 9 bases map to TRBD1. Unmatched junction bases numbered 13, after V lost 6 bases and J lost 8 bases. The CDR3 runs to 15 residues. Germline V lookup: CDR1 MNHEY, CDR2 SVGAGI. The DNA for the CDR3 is TGTGCCAGCAGGCCCGGGACAGGGTATCAAGGAGGCTACACCTTC. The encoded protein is CASRPGTGYQGGYTF.

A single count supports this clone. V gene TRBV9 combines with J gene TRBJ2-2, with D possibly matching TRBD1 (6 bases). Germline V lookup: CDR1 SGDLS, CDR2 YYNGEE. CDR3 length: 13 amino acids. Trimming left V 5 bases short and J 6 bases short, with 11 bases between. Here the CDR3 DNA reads TGTGCCAGCAGACAGGGAATCGCCGGGGAGCTGTTTTTT. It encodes CASRQGIAGELFF. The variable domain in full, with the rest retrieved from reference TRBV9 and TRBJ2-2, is DSGVTQTPKHLITATGQRVTLRCSPRSGDLSVYWYQQSLDQGLQFLIQYYNGEERAKGNILERFSAQQFPDLHSELNLSSLELGDSALYFCASRQGIAGELFFGEGSRLTVL.